A single sample gave rise to the 6 T cell receptor beta chains below, sequenced in a study of blood T cell repertoires in COVID-19. The table came from immunoSEQ multiplex PCR; TCRdb's copy has only in-frame clones and leaves some out. The data contain more than 95,000 clones, over 75% of them singletons. Sequenced sample: peripheral blood. Receptors were obtained from a human donor in a cohort sampled during active COVID-19.

The chain combines TRBV5-4 with TRBJ2-7; weak D call: TRBD2 (5 bases). The CDR3 loop spans 15 amino acids. CDR1 is SGHNT, CDR2 YYREEE, per germline (reference sequence). Trimming took off 4 bases at V and 0 bases at J, with 14 bases between the two ends. CDR3 in amino acids: CASSEGLKSSYEQYF. The CDR3 coding sequence is TGTGCCAGCAGCGAAGGACTCAAGAGCTCCTACGAGCAGTACTTC.

J is TRBJ2-4 and V is TRBV6-2 or TRBV6-3; tentative D call: TRBD2 (6 bases). The CDR3 is made up of 15 amino acids. Germline loops: CDR1 MNHEY, CDR2 SVGEGT. V was clipped by 6 bases and J by 0 bases, with 12 bases between them. CDR3 sequence (DNA): TGTGCCAGCAGCCGGACTAAAGGAGCCAAAAACATTCAGTACTTC. Its protein product is CASSRTKGAKNIQYF.

V is TRBV6-1 and J is TRBJ2-3; TRBD1 aligns across 7 bases. This CDR3 has 16 amino acids. Germline V gene data show CDR1 as MNHNS and CDR2 as SASEGT. Germline trimming cut 2 bases from V and 1 base from J; bases unmatched to any gene: 6. In DNA form, the CDR3 reads TGTGCCAGCAGTGAACGAGGGGGCCGCGGCACAGATACGCAGTATTTT. This gives the protein CASSERGGRGTDTQYF.

As DNA, the CDR3 is TGTGCCAGCAGCTCGGTAGAGGCACCCTCCTACGAGCAGTACTTC. Translation gives CASSSVEAPSYEQYF. This sequence joins TRBV5-4 and TRBJ2-7, with no clear D. Germline CDR1 is SGHNT and CDR2 is YYREEE (reference sequence). V dropped 3 bases and J dropped 0 bases, with 13 bases sitting between them. The CDR3 runs to 15 residues.

The chain links TRBV3-1 (or the pseudogene TRBV3-2) to TRBJ2-1; 14 bases fit TRBD2. V was pared by 4 bases and J by 9 bases, with 8 bases of the junction left unmatched. The CDR3 spans 16 residues. Germline loops: CDR1 LGHDT, CDR2 YNNKEL (reference sequence). In DNA, the CDR3 is TGTGCCAGCAGCCGCAGACTAGCGGGAGGGCCGGGTGAGCAGTTCTTC. Translating gives CASSRRLAGGPGEQFF.

This chain uses TRBV7-9 with TRBJ2-5, with TRBD2 identical over 9 bases. Germline values: CDR1 SEHNR, CDR2 FQNEAQ (reference sequence). This CDR3 contains 17 residues. The V gene end was trimmed by 0 bases and the J gene end by 2 bases; junction bases not matched to a gene: 7. The CDR3: CASSLAREGPLQETQYF. In DNA form, the CDR3 reads TGTGCCAGCAGCTTAGCGCGGGAGGGCCCCCTACAAGAGACCCAGTACTTC.